A single sample gave rise to the 29 T cell receptor beta chains below, sequenced in a study of blood T cells in healthy people across ages. Sample-barcoded 5' priming and a J-beta primer mix drove a second PCR of roughly 6 to 12 cycles. Via MiXCR, TCRdb re-called the 5' RACE reads, giving one row per CDR3 protein. The sample shows about 800,000 distinct CDR3 sequences, roughly 60% of them seen only once. Sample: blood. These receptors were collected from a man aged 25-45 years in good health.

The rearrangement links TRBV28 to TRBJ2-3; 7 bases are a match to TRBD2. With 6 bases clipped from V and 6 bases from J, the junction kept 15 bases outside the gene matches. Germline CDR1 reads MDHEN; CDR2 reads SYDVKM. The CDR3 totals 16 residues. Here the CDR3 reads CASSSLLAAVADTQYF. The CDR3 DNA sequence: TGTGCCAGCAGCTCCCTCCTAGCGGCGGTGGCCGATACGCAGTATTTT.

This chain uses TRBV20-1 with TRBJ1-1; the D is unclear. Germline CDR1 DFQATT, CDR2 SNEGSKA (reference sequence). V dropped 3 bases and J dropped 3 bases, with 14 bases sitting between them. The CDR3 spans 14 residues. The CDR3: CSASRSDGHTEAFF. CDR3 nucleotides: TGCAGTGCTAGTCGGTCGGACGGACACACTGAAGCTTTCTTT.

J is TRBJ1-2 and V is TRBV7-2; D call uncertain. Germline loops: CDR1 SGHTA, CDR2 FQGNSA. V was pared by 5 bases and J by 1 base, with 8 bases between. The CDR3 is 13 residues long. CDR3 coding DNA: TGTGCCAGCAGCCCCCGGGGTAACTATGGCTACACCTTC. It codes for CASSPRGNYGYTF. The full variable domain, its missing parts supplied by reference TRBV7-2 and TRBJ1-2, is GAGVSQSPSNKVTEKGKDVELRCDPISGHTALYWYRQSLGQGLEFLIYFQGNSAPDKSGLPSDRFSAERTGGSVSTLTIQRTQQEDSAVYLCASSPRGNYGYTFGSGTRLTVV.

On this clonotype: At one end, the junction sequence differs from germline, possibly due to a read error. The J gene is TRBJ2-1, the V gene TRBV4-3, with D perhaps TRBD1 or TRBD2 (5 bases each). This CDR3 is 16 amino acids long. Germline V gene data show CDR1 as LGHNA and CDR2 as YSLEER. CDR3 residues: CANSQVRGSFQGEQFF. The CDR3 DNA is TGCGCCAACAGCCAAGTTCGGGGATCATTTCAGGGTGAGCAGTTCTTC.

The chain couples TRBV14 to TRBJ2-4, with D unclear. Germline V lookup: CDR1 SGHDN, CDR2 FVKESK. V was cut by 0 bases and J by 0 bases, with 12 bases left in between. This CDR3 has 17 amino acids. The CDR3 DNA follows: TGTGCCAGCAGCCAAGACACCGTCGTGTTAGCCAAAAACATTCAGTACTTC. It is translated as CASSQDTVVLAKNIQYF.

The V and J genes are TRBV29-1 and TRBJ2-3; 8 nucleotides agree with TRBD2. Per the germline V gene, CDR1 is SQVTM and CDR2 is ANQGSEA. The CDR3 runs to 14 residues. V shed 5 bases, J shed 3 bases, and the junction held 7 bases outside the gene matches. The CDR3 here is CSVSSGSSTDTQYF. The CDR3 DNA reads TGCAGCGTTTCCAGCGGGAGCAGTACAGATACGCAGTATTTT.

The J gene is TRBJ2-7, the V gene TRBV20-1, with 9 positions matching TRBD2. Unmatched junction bases numbered 8, after V lost 1 base and J lost 1 base. CDR3 size: 16 residues. Germline V CDR1 and CDR2: DFQATT, SNEGSKA (reference sequence). The CDR3 reads CSARGTSGLSSYEQYF. The CDR3 DNA follows: TGCAGTGCTAGAGGAACTAGCGGGCTGTCGTCCTACGAGCAGTACTTC.

V gene TRBV5-1 combines with J gene TRBJ1-4, with a tentative D call TRBD1 (5 bases). The CDR3 totals 15 residues. Germline assignment: CDR1 SGHRS and CDR2 YFSETQ. V dropped 3 bases and J dropped 6 bases, with 15 bases sitting between them. The CDR3 sequence: CASSSRGDMDEKLFF. In nucleotides, the CDR3 is TGCGCCAGCAGCTCGCGGGGGGATATGGATGAAAAACTGTTTTTT.

The chain employs TRBV12-3 or TRBV12-4 and TRBJ2-3; 8 bases map to TRBD2. The CDR3 covers 16 residues. The junction had 9 bases not matched to a gene; V was cut back by 5 bases and J by 2 bases. CDR3 protein: CASSPVNSGITDTQYF. For the CDR3, the DNA is TGTGCCAGCAGTCCCGTGAATAGCGGGATCACAGATACGCAGTATTTT.

This clonotype was counted only a few times. V usage is TRBV6-5 and J usage is TRBJ2-7; no definite D call. This CDR3 contains 13 residues. V lost 8 bases and J 0 bases, leaving 11 bases between the germline ends. Germline CDR1 and CDR2: MNHEY and SVGAGI. CDR3 in DNA: TGTGCCAGCGGCCCCTGGAGCTCCTACGAGCAGTACTTC. Residues: CASGPWSSYEQYF.

The J gene is TRBJ2-7, the V gene TRBV29-1; D may be TRBD1 or TRBD2 (5 bases each). This CDR3 has 13 amino acids. Deletions cut 3 bases from V and 7 bases from J, with 16 bases between. Germline V gene data show CDR1 as SQVTM and CDR2 as ANQGSEA. CDR3 sequence: CSVDGTYQGEQYF. The DNA for the CDR3 is TGCAGCGTTGACGGGACGTACCAGGGTGAGCAGTACTTC.

The chain is built from TRBV28 and TRBJ2-2; no clear D gene. CDR1 and CDR2 (germline): MDHEN, SYDVKM. Trimming pared 6 bases from V and 4 bases from J, leaving 9 bases between. The CDR3 is 13 residues long. This CDR3 is CASSLESTGELFF. In DNA form, the CDR3 reads TGTGCCAGCAGCCTTGAGAGCACCGGGGAGCTGTTTTTT.

The rearrangement links TRBV18 to TRBJ2-3; D is ambiguous. CDR3 length: 14 amino acids. V lost 2 bases and J 1 base, leaving 7 bases between the germline ends. Germline V CDR1 and CDR2: KGHSH, LQKENI. As DNA, the CDR3 is TGTGCCAGCTCACCATCGCTCGGCACAGATACGCAGTATTTT. Translating gives CASSPSLGTDTQYF.

A word on this clonotype: Since no conserved phenylalanine or tryptophan closes the CDR3, a read error is the likely cause. The V and J genes are TRBV29-1 and TRBJ2-1; no reliable D call. Trimming cost V 4 bases and J 8 bases, with 12 bases left between them. CDR3 length equals 12 residues. Per the germline V gene, CDR1 is SQVTM and CDR2 is ANQGSEA. The CDR3 sequence is CSVALALDEQFL. CDR3 coding DNA: TGCAGCGTTGCATTAGCACTCGATGAGCAGTTCCTC.

This chain links TRBV12-3 or TRBV12-4 with TRBJ2-1; 8 nucleotides match TRBD1. V lost 8 bases and J lost 7; bases outside the gene matches: 10. The length of the CDR3 is 14 residues. This CDR3 is CASAKGTGKNEQFF. The CDR3 nucleotides are TGTGCCAGCGCAAAGGGGACAGGAAAGAATGAGCAGTTCTTC.

This clonotype showed up just a few times. This chain connects TRBV9 to TRBJ2-7; weak D call: TRBD1 (7 bases). Deletions cut 5 bases from V and 3 bases from J, with 21 bases between. Per germline, CDR1 SGDLS and CDR2 YYNGEE. The CDR3 length is 16 residues. This CDR3 is CASSEEGLGQNYEQYF. The CDR3 DNA reads TGTGCCAGCAGTGAGGAGGGACTGGGACAGAACTACGAGCAGTACTTC.

The chain employs TRBV9 and TRBJ1-2, with D perhaps matching TRBD1 (5 bases). CDR1 is SGDLS and CDR2 is YYNGEE in the germline V gene. Trimming took off 0 bases at V and 6 bases at J, with 18 bases between the two ends. The CDR3 totals 16 residues. This CDR3 reads CASSVEARRSGNGYTF. CDR3 DNA: TGTGCCAGCAGCGTAGAGGCCCGGAGGTCAGGGAATGGCTACACCTTC.

The sample holds a few counts of this clonotype. V usage is TRBV7-2 and J usage is TRBJ2-5; perhaps D is TRBD1 or TRBD2 (5 bases each). This CDR3 contains 15 residues. CDR1 is SGHTA, CDR2 FQGNSA, per germline. V was cut by 3 bases and J by 5 bases, with 16 bases left in between. The CDR3 is CASSFPEGRVETQYF. CDR3 DNA sequence: TGTGCCAGCAGCTTTCCCGAGGGCAGGGTGGAGACCCAGTACTTC.

V gene TRBV29-1 combines with J gene TRBJ2-1; D possibly corresponds to TRBD1 (5 bases). Germline V lookup: CDR1 SQVTM, CDR2 ANQGSEA. The CDR3 length is 14 residues. The V end lost 2 bases, the J end lost 10 bases, and 18 bases lay between the germline ends. The CDR3 region has the DNA TGCAGCGTTGAATCCCAGGGAAGTCCCTACGAGCAGTTCTTC. As protein: CSVESQGSPYEQFF.

This chain uses TRBV20-1 with TRBJ2-6; the D gene could be TRBD1 or TRBD2 (5 bases each). Per the germline V gene, CDR1 is DFQATT and CDR2 is SNEGSKA (reference sequence). V dropped 0 bases and J dropped 15 bases, with 24 bases sitting between them. The CDR3 sequence is 16 residues long. CDR3 loop: CSARDRGRVGPRDLTF. The CDR3 DNA follows: TGCAGTGCTAGAGATCGGGGCAGGGTCGGCCCCAGGGACCTGACTTTC.

The chain couples TRBV4-3 to TRBJ2-1, with 8 bases matching TRBD2. From germline, CDR1 is LGHNA and CDR2 YSLEER. The CDR3 covers 17 residues. V was pared by 0 bases and J by 4 bases, with 8 bases of the junction left unmatched. In nucleotides, the CDR3 is TGCGCCAGCAGCCAAGATGTTGGGAGCGGGAGTTACAATGAGCAGTTCTTC. Translation gives CASSQDVGSGSYNEQFF.

This clonotype was seen a few times. V is TRBV7-9 and J is TRBJ2-1; tentative D call: TRBD1 (5 bases). Germline CDR1 SEHNR, CDR2 FQNEAQ (reference sequence). The CDR3 has 15 residues. Trimming took off 1 base at V and 3 bases at J, with 10 bases between the two ends. Here the CDR3 reads CASSLDLGVYNEQFF. The CDR3 DNA sequence: TGTGCCAGCAGCTTAGATTTAGGGGTCTACAATGAGCAGTTCTTC.

This chain uses TRBV7-2 with TRBJ2-3; D possibly matches TRBD1 or TRBD2 (5 bases each). The V gene lost 6 bases and the J gene lost 4 bases, with 14 bases spanning the gap. The CDR3 has 14 amino acids. Germline-derived CDR1 and CDR2 are SGHTA and FQGNSA. The CDR3 loop is CASRAVGAADTQYF. CDR3 sequence (DNA): TGTGCCAGCAGAGCCGTCGGGGCTGCAGATACGCAGTATTTT.

Of note for this clonotype: One junction end disagrees with the germline gene, perhaps due to a read error. The chain links TRBV29-1 to TRBJ1-1, with a weak D call TRBD1 (5 bases). CDR1 is SQVTM and CDR2 is ANQGSEA in the germline V gene. The CDR3 spans 13 residues. CDR3 sequence (DNA): TGCAGCGGTGAAGATCGACAGATCTTAAAAGCTTTCTTT. This translates into CSGEDRQILKAFF.

The chain uses TRBV28 and TRBJ2-4; either TRBD1 or TRBD2 may supply D (5 bases each). Trimming pared 6 bases from V and 7 bases from J, leaving 19 bases between. There are 15 residues in the CDR3. Germline V lookup: CDR1 MDHEN, CDR2 SYDVKM. The CDR3 coding sequence is TGTGCCAGCAGCGACCCGGGACCCTCCCTTAACATTCAGTACTTC. It is translated as CASSDPGPSLNIQYF.

In its sample, this clonotype was seen once. The gene calls are TRBV20-1 and TRBJ2-5; tentative D call: TRBD2 (6 bases). TRBJ2-7 explains the end of the DNA better; the J call may be wrong. CDR3 length: 14 residues. Germline lookup yields CDR1 DFQATT and CDR2 SNEGSKA (reference sequence). The CDR3 region is CSAKSGPPSYEQYF. Here the CDR3 DNA reads TGCAGTGCTAAAAGCGGGCCTCCCTCATACGAGCAGTACTTC.

The rearrangement joins TRBV9 to TRBJ2-7, with D unresolved. Germline V lookup: CDR1 SGDLS, CDR2 YYNGEE. The CDR3 length is 13 residues. Trimming removed 0 bases from V and 1 base from J, with 5 bases in between. The CDR3 nucleotides are TGTGCCAGCAGCGTAGCCGCATCCTACGAGCAGTACTTC. It is translated as CASSVAASYEQYF.

The chain joins TRBV29-1 to TRBJ2-1; D may match TRBD1 or TRBD2 (5 bases each). Germline V lookup: CDR1 SQVTM, CDR2 ANQGSEA. V lost 8 bases, J lost 0 bases, and 14 bases lay in between. This CDR3 contains 14 residues. DNA for the CDR3: TGCAGCACTTTAAGGGGAGTCTCCTACAATGAGCAGTTCTTC. It yields the protein CSTLRGVSYNEQFF.

A few counts support this clonotype. This chain connects TRBV7-8 to TRBJ2-3; 11 bases match TRBD2. CDR1 and CDR2 (germline): SGHVS, FQNEAQ. The CDR3 is 16 residues long. After removal of 3 bases from V and 6 bases from J, the junction contained 8 bases not matched to a gene. The DNA of the CDR3 is TGTGCCAGCAGCTTTAGAGGGACTAGCGGTGGGGATACGCAGTATTTT. Its translation is CASSFRGTSGGDTQYF.